The rows below give T cell receptor beta chains drawn from one sample of a study of shared clonotypes between healthy human individuals. Assay used: immunoSEQ multiplex PCR; TCRdb lists only in-frame clones, some missing. The table has approximately 590,000 clones, about 95% seen once. Input material: naive CD8+ T cells sorted from blood. The receptor source for this set is a woman aged 30 to 39 in good health. CDR3s include the opening cysteine and the closing phenylalanine or tryptophan. D genes are given only for firm matches. The size entry is marked missing in some rows and otherwise reads once, few, many or a size class.

J gene | V gene | D gene | clone size | CDR3 protein | CDR3 DNA
TRBJ2-5 | TRBV9 | TRBD2 | - | CASSTGLAVTQYF | TGTGCCAGCAGCACGGGACTAGCTGTGACCCAGTACTTC
TRBJ2-7 | TRBV4-2 | TRBD2 | - | CASSQEVLAGTYEQYF | TGTGCCAGCAGCCAAGAGGTATTAGCGGGTACCTACGAGCAGTACTTC
TRBJ2-1 | TRBV15 | TRBD2 | - | CATSSPPGLEYNEQFF | TGTGCCACCAGCAGCCCCCCGGGACTAGAGTACAATGAGCAGTTCTTC
TRBJ2-2 | TRBV15 | TRBD2 | - | CATSRPGLAGTNTGELFF | TGTGCCACCAGCAGACCCGGACTAGCGGGGACGAACACCGGGGAGCTGTTTTTT
TRBJ2-1 | TRBV7-9 | - | - | CASSFWQGGEQFF | TGTGCCAGCAGCTTTTGGCAGGGTGGGGAGCAGTTCTTC
TRBJ1-1 | TRBV28 | TRBD1 | - | CASSSLEGQGPTEAFF | TGTGCCAGCAGTTCGTTGGAAGGACAGGGGCCCACTGAAGCTTTCTTT
TRBJ2-1 | TRBV28 | - | - | CASSLHQFSYNEQFF | TGTGCCAGCAGCTTACACCAGTTCTCCTACAATGAGCAGTTCTTC
TRBJ2-7 | TRBV19 | TRBD1 | - | CASSIRQGTYEQYF | TGTGCCAGTAGTATCCGACAGGGCACCTACGAGCAGTACTTC
TRBJ2-7 | TRBV28 | TRBD2 | - | CASSSTGTSGAEPYEQYF | TGTGCCAGCAGCTCCACCGGGACTAGCGGGGCAGAACCCTACGAGCAGTACTTC
TRBJ1-1 | TRBV5-4 | - | once | CASSLGIDVNTEAFF | TGTGCCAGCAGCTTGGGTATCGACGTGAACACTGAAGCTTTCTTT
TRBJ2-1 | TRBV27 | TRBD2 | - | CASSSGLAGAYNEQFF | TGTGCCAGCAGTTCAGGACTAGCGGGAGCTTACAATGAGCAGTTCTTC
TRBJ2-5 | TRBV28 | TRBD1 | - | CASSLDRGETQYF | TGTGCCAGCAGCTTAGACAGGGGCGAGACCCAGTACTTC
TRBJ2-7 | TRBV5-1 | - | - | CASSPTGSYEQYF | TGCGCCAGCAGCCCGACAGGCTCCTACGAGCAGTACTTC
TRBJ2-1 | TRBV5-1 | - | - | CASSLEGGGYNEQFF | TGCGCCAGCAGCTTGGAGGGAGGAGGATACAATGAGCAGTTCTTC
TRBJ1-4 | TRBV6-9 | - | once | CASSYSPRFNEKLFF | TGTGCCAGCAGTTACTCCCCCAGGTTTAATGAAAAACTGTTTTTT
TRBJ1-1 | TRBV5-8 | - | - | CASRTGYTEAFF | TGTGCCAGCAGAACAGGTTACACTGAAGCTTTCTTT
TRBJ2-2 | TRBV2 | - | - | CASREPAQGTNTGELFF | TGTGCCAGCAGAGAACCAGCTCAGGGGACGAACACCGGGGAGCTGTTTTTT
TRBJ1-5 | TRBV15 | - | - | CATSRGGEDQPQHF | TGTGCCACCAGCAGAGGAGGGGAAGATCAGCCCCAGCATTTT
TRBJ2-1 | TRBV9 | - | - | CASSVEGVAAEQFF | TGTGCCAGCAGCGTCGAGGGGGTGGCGGCTGAGCAGTTCTTC
TRBJ1-2 | TRBV29-1 | TRBD1 | - | CSVGSGTGHGYTF | TGCAGCGTTGGCTCCGGGACAGGGCATGGCTACACCTTC